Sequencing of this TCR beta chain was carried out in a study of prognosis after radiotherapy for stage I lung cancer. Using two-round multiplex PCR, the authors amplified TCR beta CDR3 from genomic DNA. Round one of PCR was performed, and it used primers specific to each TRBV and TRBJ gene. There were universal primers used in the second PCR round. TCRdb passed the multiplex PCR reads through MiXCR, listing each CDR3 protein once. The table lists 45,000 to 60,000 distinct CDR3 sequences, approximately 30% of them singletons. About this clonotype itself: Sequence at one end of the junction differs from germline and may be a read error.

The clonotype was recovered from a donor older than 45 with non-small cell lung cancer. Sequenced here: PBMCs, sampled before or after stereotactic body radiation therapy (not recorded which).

CDR3 bases: TGTGCATGGAGTGTAGGTTGGCAGGACCAAGAGAAGCAGTACTTC. It specifies CAWSVGWQDQEKQYF. J is TRBJ2-5 and V is TRBV30; D gene ambiguous. Germline assignment: CDR1 GTSNPN and CDR2 SVGIG (reference sequence). The CDR3 has 15 amino acids.